A single sample is the source of the 16 T cell receptor beta chains below, sequenced in a study of cytotoxic CD8 clonotypes in ibrutinib-treated CLL. Here immunoSEQ multiplex PCR was the method, and the copy in TCRdb shows in-frame clones only, minus some. Altogether approximately 50,000 clones are present, approximately 71% being singletons, with the ten largest covering 43%. Source: PBMCs, taken after 12 months of ibrutinib treatment. The receptors shown here come from a human donor with chronic lymphocytic leukemia.

The chain carries TRBV5-4 and TRBJ2-1, with unresolved D. This CDR3 has 13 amino acids. Trimming cost V 4 bases and J 2 bases, with 7 bases left between them. Germline CDR1 and CDR2: SGHNT and YYREEE (reference sequence). The CDR3 DNA sequence: TGTGCCAGCAGCCCCCACCCCTACAATGAGCAGTTCTTC. Translation: CASSPHPYNEQFF.

The chain uses TRBV5-4 and TRBJ2-7, with D maybe TRBD1 (5 bases). CDR3 length: 15 amino acids. CDR1 SGHNT and CDR2 YYREEE come from the germline V gene (reference sequence). V lost 4 bases, J lost 0 bases, and 14 bases lay in between. Written as DNA, the CDR3 is TGTGCCAGCAGCCGAACAGGTTTGGGCTCCTACGAGCAGTACTTC. Translation gives CASSRTGLGSYEQYF.

This chain uses TRBV7-9 with TRBJ2-7, with 12 bases lining up with TRBD2. The V gene's germline CDR1 is SEHNR and CDR2 FQNEAQ (reference sequence). The CDR3 spans 14 residues. V trimming: 3 bases; J trimming: 4 bases; junction bases outside the gene matches: 1. The CDR3 DNA reads TGTGCCAGCAGCTTCCTAGCGGGAGGGTACGAGCAGTACTTC. The encoded protein is CASSFLAGGYEQYF.

The chain uses TRBV5-1 and TRBJ2-2, with a possible D match to TRBD2 (6 bases). Germline V lookup: CDR1 SGHRS, CDR2 YFSETQ. This CDR3 is built from 15 residues. The germline V and J ends were trimmed by 0 bases and 5 bases, with 11 bases remaining between them. In DNA form, the CDR3 reads TGCGCCAGCAGCTTGGCCGAGGCGGGAACCGGGGAGCTGTTTTTT. It specifies CASSLAEAGTGELFF.

V and J are TRBV2 and TRBJ1-2, with D perhaps matching TRBD1 (5 bases). V was cut by 3 bases and J by 4 bases, with 12 bases left in between. The CDR3 totals 14 residues. Germline loops: CDR1 SNHLY, CDR2 FYNNEI. The CDR3 region is CASSEGPPLYGYTF. The CDR3, as DNA: TGTGCCAGCAGTGAGGGACCGCCTCTCTATGGCTACACCTTC.

The chain employs TRBV2 and TRBJ2-3; a weak D match, TRBD2 (5 bases). Per germline, CDR1 SNHLY and CDR2 FYNNEI. CDR3 size: 15 residues. V was trimmed by 7 bases and J by 0 bases, leaving 14 bases between them. The CDR3 DNA reads TGTGCCAGCACCGCGGTGCGGGTTAGCACAGATACGCAGTATTTT. Amino acids: CASTAVRVSTDTQYF.

The rearrangement uses TRBV5-6 and TRBJ2-6, with D perhaps matching TRBD1 (5 bases). CDR1 and CDR2 (germline): SGHDT, YYEEEE. The ends were cut back, 2 bases at V and 4 bases at J, with 10 bases in the middle. This CDR3 has 15 amino acids. CDR3 nucleotide sequence: TGTGCCAGCAGCTTCAGGGAAACGGGGGCCAACGTCCTGACTTTC. It codes for CASSFRETGANVLTF.

V gene TRBV4-2 combines with J gene TRBJ2-7, with 8 bases fitting TRBD1. V shed 3 bases and J 3 bases; nucleotides not matched to a gene: 4. The CDR3 runs to 14 residues. Germline V CDR1 and CDR2: LGHNA, YNFKEQ. CDR3 nucleotides: TGTGCCAGCAGCCACTCGACAGGGGACTACGAGCAGTACTTC. Encoded protein: CASSHSTGDYEQYF.

This clone showed up just a few times. The J gene is TRBJ2-5, the V gene TRBV25-1; 8 nucleotides align to TRBD2. J was trimmed by 1 base and V by 4 bases; bases with no gene match: 2. From germline, CDR1 is MGHDK and CDR2 SYGVNS. The CDR3 sequence is 14 residues long. The CDR3 region has the DNA TGTGCCAGCAGTGGAGCGGGAGCCCAAGAGACCCAGTACTTC. It codes for CASSGAGAQETQYF.

This chain uses TRBV7-6 with TRBJ1-6; a possible D gene is TRBD1 (6 bases). V was shortened by 4 bases and J by 5 bases, with 15 bases between the two germline ends. This CDR3 spans 16 amino acids. Germline V gene data show CDR1 as SGHVS and CDR2 as FNYEAQ. The CDR3 DNA sequence: TGTGCCAGCAGCTCCCGGGGGGGGCTAAATAATTCACCCCTCCACTTT. Translated: CASSSRGGLNNSPLHF.

The chain combines TRBV19 with TRBJ2-7; 10 bases are shared with TRBD1. CDR1 is LNHDA, CDR2 SQIVND, per germline (reference sequence). There are 13 residues in the CDR3. Trimming removed 8 bases from V and 0 bases from J; junction bases left unmatched: 1. The CDR3 sequence is CASRDRGSYEQYF. The DNA for the CDR3 is TGTGCCAGTCGGGACAGGGGCTCCTACGAGCAGTACTTC.

This clone was picked up one time. This rearrangement joins TRBV4-2 to TRBJ1-5; 8 nucleotides agree with TRBD1. The CDR3 spans 14 residues. J was trimmed by 3 bases and V by 4 bases; bases with no gene match: 2. Germline values: CDR1 LGHNA, CDR2 YNFKEQ. In DNA form, the CDR3 reads TGTGCCAGCAGCCCGGACAGGGCCAATCAGCCCCAGCATTTT. Translation gives CASSPDRANQPQHF.

The genes are TRBV5-6 and TRBJ2-7, with 9 nucleotides matching TRBD1. The CDR3 runs to 15 residues. V lost 1 base, J lost 5 bases, and 7 bases stayed unmatched. Germline V gives CDR1 SGHDT, CDR2 YYEEEE. CDR3 coding DNA: TGTGCCAGCAGCTTGTTTCCCGGGACAGGGAACGAGCAGTACTTC. Its protein product is CASSLFPGTGNEQYF.

The rearrangement links TRBV5-4 to TRBJ1-1; D gene uncertain. The CDR3 loop spans 14 amino acids. Germline CDR1 reads SGHNT; CDR2 reads YYREEE (reference sequence). With 0 bases removed from V and 2 bases from J, the gap between germline ends came to 8 bases. The CDR3 nucleotides are TGTGCCAGCAGCTTGGGGGTGGGAAACACTGAAGCTTTCTTT. Encoded protein: CASSLGVGNTEAFF.

This clone was recorded once. The CDR3 sequence: CASSLSRVNYGYTF. The CDR3 region has the DNA TGTGCCAGCAGTTTATCTCGAGTTAACTATGGCTACACCTTC. V is TRBV28 and J is TRBJ1-2; D is ambiguous. Germline loops: CDR1 MDHEN, CDR2 SYDVKM. V was clipped by 1 base and J by 1 base, with 7 bases between them. The CDR3 consists of 14 residues.

This chain connects TRBV6-5 to TRBJ1-5; 9 bases align to TRBD1. Germline CDR1 reads MNHEY; CDR2 reads SVGAGI. The ends lost 4 bases at V and 4 bases at J; junction bases unmatched: 5. The CDR3 runs to 15 residues. The CDR3 sequence: CASSWGTGQNQPQHF. CDR3 coding DNA: TGTGCCAGCAGTTGGGGGACAGGGCAAAATCAGCCCCAGCATTTT.